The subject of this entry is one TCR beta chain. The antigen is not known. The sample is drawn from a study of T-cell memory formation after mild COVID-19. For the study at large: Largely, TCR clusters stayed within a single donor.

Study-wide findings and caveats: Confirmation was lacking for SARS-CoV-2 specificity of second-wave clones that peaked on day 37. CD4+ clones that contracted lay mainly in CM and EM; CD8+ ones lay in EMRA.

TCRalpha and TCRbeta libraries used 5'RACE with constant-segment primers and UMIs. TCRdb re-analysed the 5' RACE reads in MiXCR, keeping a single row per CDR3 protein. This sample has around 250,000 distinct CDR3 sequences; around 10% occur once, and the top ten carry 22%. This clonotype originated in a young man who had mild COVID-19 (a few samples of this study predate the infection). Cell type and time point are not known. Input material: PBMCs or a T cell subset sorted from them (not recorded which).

CDR3 residues: CASSSTLGRGASTGELFF. The CDR3 region has the DNA TGTGCCAGCAGCTCTACCCTGGGGCGGGGCGCCTCCACCGGGGAGCTGTTTTTT. The chain uses TRBV7-9 and TRBJ2-2; a possible D gene is TRBD2 (6 bases). V shed 4 bases and J shed 4 bases, with 22 bases lying between them. This CDR3 spans 18 amino acids. CDR1 SEHNR and CDR2 FQNEAQ come from the germline V gene (reference sequence).